Listed here is a single TCR beta chain. As handled by the study authors: Amplification of reference gene primers was used by the study to estimate nucleated cell counts. TCRdb's copy holds only in-frame clones and misses some; the assay was immunoSEQ multiplex PCR. V, J and clone size are taken as reported in that table, and D and trimming were inferred from the DNA itself. The sample holds some 320,000 clones, 90% seen once. The study assigned cohorts using participant-reported clinical history. This sample was taken from a study of blood T cell repertoires in COVID-19. On the study more broadly: Sources were T cells, B-cell-depleted T cells, or PBMCs; the material itself was cDNA or gDNA.

Germline V gives CDR1 MNHEY, CDR2 SVGAGI. Trimming removed 6 bases from V and 6 bases from J; junction bases left unmatched: 10. The CDR3 runs 15 residues. Material: PBMCs or T cells enriched from blood (not recorded which). This rearrangement joins TRBV6-5 to TRBJ2-2; 7 nucleotides align to TRBD1. This sequence was found in a woman aged 25 to 45 who had been exposed to COVID-19. The CDR3 sequence: CASRRQGVSAGELFF. The CDR3 DNA reads TGTGCCAGCAGACGTCAGGGGGTTTCGGCCGGGGAGCTGTTTTTT.